One sample yielded the 6 T cell receptor beta chains listed below, sequenced in a study of T cells in Graves' hyperthyroidism and ophthalmopathy (dated by TCRdb to the late 2010s). The receptor library was made with multiplex PCR. The data were produced on an Illumina HiSeq 2000. The TCR beta CDR3 regions were amplified from the RNA transcripts. For the first round of RT-PCR on the TCR CDR3, the HTBI primer set was used together with the Qiagen OneStep RT-PCR kit. Using fastp at Q25 and MiXCR, TCRdb reprocessed the public reads and kept productive beta chains. Rows matching on CDR3 protein sequence are summarized as one entry with the most common DNA and genes. Counted in this sample were approximately 330,000 distinct CDR3 sequences; approximately 18% of them appeared once. Jointly, the top ten make up approximately 49% of the sample. The sequenced sample was blood. The source is a woman in her forties or fifties with Graves' hyperthyroidism.

This clonotype is a singleton in its sample. This chain joins TRBV7-9 and TRBJ1-2; D gene ambiguous. V was shortened by 2 bases and J by 2 bases, with 12 bases between the two germline ends. The CDR3 consists of 15 residues. Germline CDR1 reads SEHNR; CDR2 reads FQNEAQ (reference sequence). CDR3 coding DNA: TGTGCCAGCAGCTTACGAGGGAATACGAACTATGGCTACACCTTC. It is translated as CASSLRGNTNYGYTF.

In its sample, this clonotype was seen a few times. This chain joins TRBV18 and TRBJ2-2; 7 positions match TRBD1. This CDR3 spans 15 amino acids. Germline V CDR1 and CDR2: KGHSH, LQKENI. The V and J ends lost 2 bases and 3 bases, in that order; junction bases with no gene match: 3. The chain's CDR3 is CASSPNRGDTGELFF. In DNA, the CDR3 is TGTGCCAGCTCACCAAACAGGGGTGACACCGGGGAGCTGTTTTTT.

Concerning this clonotype: This may stem from a read error, because a much larger clone lies one nucleotide away. V gene TRBV12-3 or TRBV12-4 combines with J gene TRBJ1-5; D perhaps matches TRBD1 (6 bases). This CDR3 is built from 11 residues. With 5 bases removed from V and 9 bases from J, the gap between germline ends came to 8 bases. CDR3 coding DNA: TGTGCCAGCAGTCAGGGGCCGCCCCAGCATTTT. Protein sequence: CASSQGPPQHF.

This clonotype was counted only a few times. The CDR3 protein is CAWSLSRFGTGGYEQYF. The CDR3 nucleotides are TGTGCCTGGAGCCTATCCCGCTTCGGGACAGGGGGTTACGAGCAGTACTTC. The V gene is TRBV30, the J gene TRBJ2-7, with 11 bases identical to TRBD1. The CDR3 consists of 17 residues. The germline gives CDR1 GTSNPN, CDR2 SVGIG (reference sequence). The junction had 14 bases not matched to a gene; V was cut back by 3 bases and J by 4 bases.

This chain joins TRBV19 and TRBJ2-1; D may be TRBD2 (6 bases). V was shortened by 5 bases and J by 4 bases, with 9 bases between the two germline ends. Germline V gene lookup returns CDR1 LNHDA and CDR2 SQIVND (reference sequence). This CDR3 has 13 residues. CDR3 bases: TGTGCCAGTAGTTATAGCGGATACAATGAGCAGTTCTTC. Translated, it gives CASSYSGYNEQFF.

A few counts support this clonotype. This chain connects TRBV6-2 or TRBV6-3 to TRBJ2-7, with TRBD2 as a possible D gene (6 bases). The CDR3 sequence is 13 residues long. CDR1 and CDR2 (germline): MNHEY, SVGEGT. V was pared by 5 bases and J by 2 bases, with 10 bases between. Written as DNA, the CDR3 is TGTGCCAGCAGTCCCCGGGAGACCTACGAGCAGTACTTC. Protein: CASSPRETYEQYF.